These 12 T cell receptor beta chains originate from one sample sequenced in a study of T cell repertoires in cytomegalovirus infection (dated by TCRdb to about 2019). Sequencer: Illumina HiSeq 1500. TCRdb's own reprocessing of the public reads used fastp at Q25 and MiXCR and kept productive beta chains. Here each entry gathers all rows of one CDR3 protein and keeps the most common genes and DNA. Present in this sample are approximately 180,000 distinct CDR3 sequences, under 25% of which were seen just once. Less than 3% of the sample belongs to the ten largest clones. The sequenced sample consisted of PBMCs. These receptors originate from a human donor in good health (CMV status not recorded). Some clones in this sample may be carry-over from other donors' samples.

The chain uses TRBV7-9 and TRBJ2-7, with D perhaps matching TRBD1 (5 bases). Trimming shortened V by 5 bases and J by 0 bases, and 11 bases separated the two germline ends. The CDR3 loop spans 14 amino acids. In germline, CDR1 is SEHNR, CDR2 FQNEAQ (reference sequence). CDR3 sequence: CASSPETVSYEQYF. The CDR3, as DNA: TGTGCCAGCAGCCCCGAGACAGTCTCCTACGAGCAGTACTTC. Based on the CDR3 plus reference TRBV7-9 and TRBJ2-7, the full variable domain is DTGVSQNPRHKITKRGQNVTFRCDPISEHNRLYWYRQTLGQGPEFLTYFQNEAQLEKSRLLSDRFSAERPKGSFSTLEIQRTEQGDSAMYLCASSPETVSYEQYFGPGTRLTVT.

V and J are TRBV9 and TRBJ2-1; D not certain. Trimming removed 4 bases at V and 8 bases at J, with 13 bases between. This CDR3 has 13 amino acids. Germline V gene data show CDR1 as SGDLS and CDR2 as YYNGEE. CDR3 nucleotide sequence: TGTGCCAGCAGCACCCCCCCCGGTTATGAGCAGTTCTTC. Translated: CASSTPPGYEQFF.

The V gene is TRBV18, the J gene TRBJ2-7; 8 bases line up with TRBD2. J lost 4 bases, V lost 2 bases, and 4 bases had no gene match. This CDR3 comprises 14 residues. CDR1 and CDR2 (germline): KGHSH, LQKENI. CDR3 DNA sequence: TGTGCCAGCTCACCAGGCGGGGGGCCATACGAGCAGTACTTC. Protein: CASSPGGGPYEQYF.

This clonotype appeared a few times. The V call is TRBV7-9, the J call TRBJ1-1; 8 bases agree with TRBD1. The V gene's germline CDR1 is SEHNR and CDR2 FQNEAQ (reference sequence). Losses at the gene ends were 6 bases for V and 1 base for J; bases not matched to a gene: 4. This CDR3 is built from 14 residues. The DNA for the CDR3 is TGTGCCAGCAGTGGGGACAGGCCGAACACTGAAGCTTTCTTT. Amino acids: CASSGDRPNTEAFF.

V is TRBV20-1 and J is TRBJ1-2, with D perhaps TRBD1 (5 bases). Germline V gives CDR1 DFQATT, CDR2 SNEGSKA (reference sequence). The CDR3 has 15 residues. Deletions cut 3 bases from V and 5 bases from J, with 19 bases between. The CDR3 protein is CSARWGRRLRYGYTF. In DNA, the CDR3 is TGCAGTGCTAGGTGGGGGAGGAGGCTAAGATATGGCTACACCTTC.

The J gene is TRBJ2-2, the V gene TRBV6-2 or TRBV6-3; D is uncertain. The CDR3 totals 15 residues. Trimming left V 0 bases short and J 2 bases short, with 7 bases between. Germline CDR1 MNHEY, CDR2 SVGEGT. The CDR3 spells CASSYSLPNTGELFF. The CDR3 bases are TGTGCCAGCAGTTACTCGCTCCCAAACACCGGGGAGCTGTTTTTT.

V gene TRBV6-6 combines with J gene TRBJ2-7; D remains unclear. V lost 3 bases and J lost 4, with 7 bases in between. Germline V gene sequence: CDR1 MNHNY, CDR2 SVGAGI (reference sequence). The CDR3 loop spans 12 amino acids. CDR3 coding DNA: TGTGCCAGCAGTTATGGGCGTTACGAGCAGTACTTC. Translating it yields CASSYGRYEQYF.

V usage is TRBV6-2 or TRBV6-3 and J usage is TRBJ2-5; no clear D. CDR1 is MNHEY and CDR2 is SVGEGT in the germline V gene. The CDR3 length is 12 residues. Trimming took 0 bases from V and 7 from J, leaving 6 bases between them. The CDR3 loop reads CASSYSPGTQYF. The CDR3 DNA sequence: TGTGCCAGCAGTTACTCCCCGGGGACCCAGTACTTC.

This chain uses TRBV4-3 with TRBJ2-7; 13 positions agree with TRBD2. After removal of 2 bases from V and 1 base from J, the junction contained 5 bases not matched to a gene. The CDR3 is 17 amino acids. CDR1 is LGHNA and CDR2 is YSLEER in the germline V gene. CDR3 sequence (DNA): TGCGCCAGCAGCCAATTCTCGGGACTAGCGGGATCCTACGAGCAGTACTTC. As protein: CASSQFSGLAGSYEQYF.

The J gene is TRBJ2-4, the V gene TRBV29-1; 7 nucleotides match TRBD1. The CDR3 sequence is 13 residues long. Germline values: CDR1 SQVTM, CDR2 ANQGSEA. The ends lost 6 bases at V and 11 bases at J; junction bases unmatched: 13. CDR3 sequence (DNA): TGCAGCGTCCAAGGAACAGGGGTAAATGTTCAGTACTTC. It encodes CSVQGTGVNVQYF.

There are a few counts of this clonotype. The gene calls are TRBV6-2 or TRBV6-3 and TRBJ1-5; D uncertain. This CDR3 spans 14 amino acids. The germline gives CDR1 MNHEY, CDR2 SVGEGT. Trimming cost V 6 bases and J 5 bases, with 14 bases left between them. The CDR3 DNA follows: TGTGCCAGCAGCCCCACCTTCGTCGATCAGCCCCAGCATTTT. This codes for CASSPTFVDQPQHF.

The CDR3 sequence: CASTLPGLAIYEQYF. The CDR3 nucleotides read TGTGCCAGCACCCTACCGGGACTAGCTATTTACGAGCAGTACTTC. The chain recombines TRBV11-3 with TRBJ2-7; TRBD2 matches 9 bases. J lost 4 bases, V lost 7 bases, and 11 bases had no gene match. Germline-derived CDR1 and CDR2 are SGHNT and YENEEA. The CDR3 extends over 15 amino acids.